The 5 T cell receptor beta chains reported below all come from one sample, sequenced in a study of T cell responses to AZD1222 COVID-19 vaccine. Sequenced by immunoSEQ multiplex PCR; TCRdb stores in-frame clones only, minus some. In the table there are around 140,000 clones, about 90% of which are singletons. The sequenced sample was peripheral blood, obtained 28 days after the second AZD1222 dose. These receptors came from an adult who received the AZD1222 COVID-19 vaccine.

The rearrangement links TRBV7-3 to TRBJ1-1, with D uncertain. This CDR3 is built from 16 residues. Germline V gives CDR1 SGHTA, CDR2 FQGTGA. V dropped 2 bases and J dropped 0 bases, with 13 bases sitting between them. The CDR3 is CASSLGFGLMNTEAFF. Here the CDR3 DNA reads TGTGCCAGCAGCTTAGGATTTGGACTTATGAACACTGAAGCTTTCTTT. The variable domain in full, completed from reference TRBV7-3 and TRBJ1-1, reads GAGVSQTPSNKVTEKGKYVELRCDPISGHTALYWYRQSLGQGPEFLIYFQGTGAADDSGLPNDRFFAVRPEGSVSTLKIQRTERGDSAVYLCASSLGFGLMNTEAFFGQGTRLTVV.

The V call is TRBV30, the J call TRBJ2-1, with D perhaps assigned TRBD1 or TRBD2 (5 bases each). Looked up from germline, CDR1 is GTSNPN and CDR2 is SVGIG (reference sequence). V lost 5 bases and J 7 bases, leaving 21 bases between the germline ends. The CDR3 has 15 amino acids. The CDR3 loop reads CAWRDPPLMGNEQFF. CDR3 coding DNA: TGTGCCTGGCGGGACCCCCCCCTTATGGGGAATGAGCAGTTCTTC.

This chain connects TRBV6-2 or TRBV6-3 to TRBJ2-7; D ambiguous. CDR3 length: 13 residues. In germline, CDR1 is MNHEY, CDR2 SVGEGT. The V and J ends lost 0 bases and 1 base respectively, with 4 bases between them. In DNA form, the CDR3 reads TGTGCCAGCAGTTACTCGGTATCCTACGAGCAGTACTTC. Protein sequence: CASSYSVSYEQYF.

This chain links TRBV5-1 with TRBJ2-3; D is unclear. With 1 base removed from V and 5 bases from J, the gap between germline ends came to 11 bases. The germline V gene encodes CDR1 SGHRS and CDR2 YFSETQ. This CDR3 is 14 amino acids long. The CDR3 region has the DNA TGCGCCAGCAGCTTGACCTCACACGTAGATACGCAGTATTTT. Translating gives CASSLTSHVDTQYF.

The chain has TRBV5-6 and TRBJ1-6; 7 bases agree with TRBD1. The CDR3 length is 16 residues. J lost 0 bases, V lost 1 base, and 1 base had no gene match. Looked up from germline, CDR1 is SGHDT and CDR2 is YYEEEE. This CDR3 is CASSLQGGSYNSPLHF. The CDR3 coding sequence is TGTGCCAGCAGCTTGCAGGGGGGCTCCTATAATTCACCCCTCCACTTT.